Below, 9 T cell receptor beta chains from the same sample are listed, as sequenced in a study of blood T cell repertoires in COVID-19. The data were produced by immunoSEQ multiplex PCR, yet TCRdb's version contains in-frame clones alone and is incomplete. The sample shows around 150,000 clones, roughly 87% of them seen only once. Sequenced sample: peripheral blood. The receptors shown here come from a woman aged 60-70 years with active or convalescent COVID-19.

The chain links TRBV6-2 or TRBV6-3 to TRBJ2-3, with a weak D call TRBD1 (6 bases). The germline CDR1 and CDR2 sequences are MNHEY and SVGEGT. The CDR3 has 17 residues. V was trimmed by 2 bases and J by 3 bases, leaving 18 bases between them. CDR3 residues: CASSYPSRGPSTDTQYF. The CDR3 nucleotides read TGTGCCAGCAGTTACCCCTCCAGGGGCCCTTCGACAGATACGCAGTATTTT.

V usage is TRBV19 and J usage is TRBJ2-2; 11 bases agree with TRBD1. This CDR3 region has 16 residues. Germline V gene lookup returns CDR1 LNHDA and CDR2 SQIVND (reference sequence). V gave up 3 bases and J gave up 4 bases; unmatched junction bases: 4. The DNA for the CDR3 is TGTGCCAGTAGTATGGGACAGGGGGGACTCACCGGGGAGCTGTTTTTT. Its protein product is CASSMGQGGLTGELFF.

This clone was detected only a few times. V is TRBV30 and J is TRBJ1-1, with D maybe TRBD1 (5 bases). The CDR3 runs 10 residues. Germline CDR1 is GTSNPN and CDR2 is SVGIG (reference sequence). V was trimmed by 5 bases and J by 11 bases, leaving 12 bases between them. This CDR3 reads CAWGGREAFF. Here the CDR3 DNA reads TGTGCCTGGGGGGGACGGGAGGCTTTCTTT.

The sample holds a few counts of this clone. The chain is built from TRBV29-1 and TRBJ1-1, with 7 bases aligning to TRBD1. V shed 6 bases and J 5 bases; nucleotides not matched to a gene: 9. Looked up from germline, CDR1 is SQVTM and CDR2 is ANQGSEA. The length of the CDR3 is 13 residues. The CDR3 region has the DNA TGCAGCGTCTCCGGGACAGTCAATACTGAAGCTTTCTTT. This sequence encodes CSVSGTVNTEAFF.

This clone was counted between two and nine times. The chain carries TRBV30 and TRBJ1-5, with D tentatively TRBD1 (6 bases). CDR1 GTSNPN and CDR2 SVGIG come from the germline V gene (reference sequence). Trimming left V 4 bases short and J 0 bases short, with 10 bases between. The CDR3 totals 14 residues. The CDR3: CAWNGDNSNQPQHF. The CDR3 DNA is TGTGCCTGGAATGGGGACAATAGCAATCAGCCCCAGCATTTT.

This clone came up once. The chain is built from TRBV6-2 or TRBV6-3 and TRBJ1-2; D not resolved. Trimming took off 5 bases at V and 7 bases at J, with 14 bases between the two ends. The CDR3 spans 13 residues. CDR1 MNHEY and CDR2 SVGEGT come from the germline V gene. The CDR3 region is CASSNGVSGGYTF. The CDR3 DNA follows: TGTGCCAGCAGTAACGGAGTAAGCGGTGGCTACACCTTC.

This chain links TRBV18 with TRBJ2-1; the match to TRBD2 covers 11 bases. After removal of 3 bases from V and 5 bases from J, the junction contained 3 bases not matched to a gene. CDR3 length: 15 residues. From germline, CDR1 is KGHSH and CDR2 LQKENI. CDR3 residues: CASSPGLAENNEQFF. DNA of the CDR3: TGTGCCAGCTCACCGGGACTAGCGGAAAACAATGAGCAGTTCTTC.

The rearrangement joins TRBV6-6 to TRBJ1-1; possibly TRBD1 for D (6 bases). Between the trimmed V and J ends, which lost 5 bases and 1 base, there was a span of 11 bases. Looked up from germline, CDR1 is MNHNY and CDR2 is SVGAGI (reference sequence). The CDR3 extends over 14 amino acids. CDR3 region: CASSTQGANTEAFF. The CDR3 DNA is TGTGCCAGCAGTACACAGGGTGCGAACACTGAAGCTTTCTTT.

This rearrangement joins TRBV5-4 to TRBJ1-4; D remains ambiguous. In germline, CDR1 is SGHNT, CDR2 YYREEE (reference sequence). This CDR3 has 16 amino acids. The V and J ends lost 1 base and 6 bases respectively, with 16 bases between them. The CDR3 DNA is TGTGCCAGCAGCTTGTCCCCCGCACCCACGGATGAAAAACTGTTTTTT. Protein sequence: CASSLSPAPTDEKLFF.